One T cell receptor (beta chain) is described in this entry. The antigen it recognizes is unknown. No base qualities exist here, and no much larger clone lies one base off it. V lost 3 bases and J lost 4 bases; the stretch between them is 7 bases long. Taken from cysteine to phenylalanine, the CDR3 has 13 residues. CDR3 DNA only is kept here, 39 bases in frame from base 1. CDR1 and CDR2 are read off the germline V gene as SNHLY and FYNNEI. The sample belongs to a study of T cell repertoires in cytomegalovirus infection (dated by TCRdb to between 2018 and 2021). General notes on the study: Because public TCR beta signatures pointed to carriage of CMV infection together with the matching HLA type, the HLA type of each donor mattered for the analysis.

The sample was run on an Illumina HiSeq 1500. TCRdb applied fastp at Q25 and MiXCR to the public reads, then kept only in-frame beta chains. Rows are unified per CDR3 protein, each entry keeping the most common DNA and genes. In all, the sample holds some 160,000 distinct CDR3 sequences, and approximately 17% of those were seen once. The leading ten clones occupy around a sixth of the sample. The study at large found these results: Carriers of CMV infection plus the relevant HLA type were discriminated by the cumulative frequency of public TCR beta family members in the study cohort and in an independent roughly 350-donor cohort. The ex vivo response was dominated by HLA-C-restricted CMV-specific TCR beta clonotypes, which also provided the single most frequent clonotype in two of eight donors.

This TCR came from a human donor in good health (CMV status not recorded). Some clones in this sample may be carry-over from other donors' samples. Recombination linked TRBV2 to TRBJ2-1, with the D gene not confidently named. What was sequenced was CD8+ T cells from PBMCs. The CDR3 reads CASSEEGYNEQFF. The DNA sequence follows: TGTGCCAGCAGTGAGGAAGGGTACAATGAGCAGTTCTTC.